This TCR beta chain was observed in a study of blood T cell repertoires in COVID-19. Whole-study context: Samples came from the United States, Italy and Spain, spanning acute and convalescent COVID-19. The cDNA or gDNA used as material had been derived from T cells, B-cell-depleted T cells, or PBMCs.

Original methodology: Estimates of nucleated cell counts were drawn from the amplification of reference gene primers. TCRdb's table, derived via immunoSEQ multiplex PCR, lists solely in-frame clones and lacks some. For V, J and clone size, that table is used; D and trimming come from the DNA. This table has 250,000 to 350,000 clones, roughly nine tenths appearing once. The study recruited people aged roughly 18 to 100 years across approximately 24 US areas. CDR3 length: 12 amino acids. With 6 bases removed from V and 7 bases from J, the gap between germline ends came to 12 bases. Germline values: CDR1 KGHSH, CDR2 LQKENI.

The sequence was collected from a man aged 60 to 69 who had recovered from COVID-19. The rearrangement joins TRBV18 to TRBJ1-1; D not resolved. Sequenced input: PBMCs or T cells enriched from blood (not recorded which). CDR3 sequence reads: CASSPQSDEAFF. The DNA for the CDR3 is TGTGCCAGCTCCCCCCAGTCCGATGAAGCTTTCTTT.